The present T cell receptor (beta chain) was sequenced within a study of blood T cell repertoires in COVID-19. Resolution of symptoms, clearance, or two negative PCRs was present in recovered Cohort 3 donors. Repertoires were generated with immunoSEQ multiplex PCR, while TCRdb's copy carries only in-frame clones and drops some. This table has some 200,000 clones, 70% to 90% appearing once. Trimming stripped 6 bases from V and 7 bases from J, with 22 bases between. Germline V CDR1 and CDR2: SQVTM, ANQGSEA. The CDR3 loop spans 15 amino acids. The V gene is TRBV29-1, the J gene TRBJ1-5; D ambiguous. The TCR sequence derives from a woman aged 18-29 years who had recovered from COVID-19. The specimen sequenced was PBMCs or T cells enriched from blood (not recorded which). CDR3 region: CSVPSGRLTGQPQHF. In DNA form, the CDR3 reads TGCAGCGTGCCCTCAGGTAGGCTAACGGGACAGCCCCAGCATTTT.